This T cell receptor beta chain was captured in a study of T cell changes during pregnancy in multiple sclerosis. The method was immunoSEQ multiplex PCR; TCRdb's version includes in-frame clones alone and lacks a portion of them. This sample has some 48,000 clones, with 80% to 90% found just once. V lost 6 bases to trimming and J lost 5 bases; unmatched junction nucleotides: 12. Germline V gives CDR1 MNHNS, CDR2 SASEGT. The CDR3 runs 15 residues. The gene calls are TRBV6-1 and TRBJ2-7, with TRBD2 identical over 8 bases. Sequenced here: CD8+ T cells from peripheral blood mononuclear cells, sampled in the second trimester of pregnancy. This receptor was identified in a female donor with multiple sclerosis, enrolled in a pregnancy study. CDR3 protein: CASSFKIAGNDEQYF. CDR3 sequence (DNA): TGTGCCAGCAGCTTTAAAATAGCGGGGAACGACGAGCAGTACTTC.